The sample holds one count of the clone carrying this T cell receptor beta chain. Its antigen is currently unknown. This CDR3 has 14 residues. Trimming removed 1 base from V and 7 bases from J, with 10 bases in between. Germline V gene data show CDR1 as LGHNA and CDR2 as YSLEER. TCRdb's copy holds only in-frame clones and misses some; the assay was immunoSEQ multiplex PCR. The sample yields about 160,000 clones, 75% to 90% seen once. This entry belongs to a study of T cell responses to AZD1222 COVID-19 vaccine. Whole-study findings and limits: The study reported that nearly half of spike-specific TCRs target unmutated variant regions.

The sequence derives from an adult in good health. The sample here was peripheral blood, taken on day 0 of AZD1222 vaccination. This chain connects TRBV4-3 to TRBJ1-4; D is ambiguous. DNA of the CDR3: TGCGCCAGCAGCCAAGCACGCTCGGGTGAAAAACTGTTTTTT. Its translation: CASSQARSGEKLFF.